Sequencing of this TCR beta chain was carried out in a study of OX40 agonist ivuxolimab in advanced cancers. With respect to the entire study: Ivuxolimab was a fully human IgG2 agonistic monoclonal antibody targeting the costimulatory receptor OX40 (CD134). Partial responses occurred in three dose-escalation patients: two with cutaneous melanoma and one with hepatocellular carcinoma. The monotherapy dose-escalation portion (N = 52 patients) of the phase I ivuxolimab trial is reported in the paper. Patients were allowed to have had prior anti-PD-1, anti-PD-L1 or anti-CTLA-4 therapy, and approximately 40% of the dose-escalation patients had previously received checkpoint inhibitors. Among the roughly 50 dose-escalation patients, 19 had hepatocellular carcinoma, approximately 15 melanoma, 9 renal cell carcinoma and 9 head and neck cancer. The purpose of peripheral TCRbeta sequencing was to test whether ivuxolimab changed TCR sequence diversity and led to clonal T-cell expansion. Intravenous ivuxolimab was administered to patients every 2 weeks at six dose levels: 0.01, 0.1, 0.3, 1.5, 3 and 10 mg/kg. A male proportion of 82.7% and a mean age of 60 years, ranging from 23 to 79, were recorded for the dose-escalation cohort. Results and caveats for the whole study, not just this receptor: The antigen specificity of the peripheral T cells that underwent clonal expansion was not determined. Low levels of normalized T-cell clonal expansion were also seen in some patients who did not respond. At doses from 0.1 to 3.0 mg/kg, clonal expansion was seen in both CD4+ and CD8+ blood T cells between baseline and week 6. After ivuxolimab, expanded clones were on average more numerous among CD8+ T cells than among CD4+ T cells. Partial responders in the 0.1-3.0 mg/kg groups had among the lowest normalized peripheral clonal expansion, especially among CD8+ T cells.

This clone was counted a few times. What this receptor recognizes is not known. The input lacks base qualities; no much larger clone sits a single base away. In the germline V gene, CDR1 corresponds to SGDLS and CDR2 to YYNGEE. V loses 7 bases, J loses 0 bases, and the germline ends lie 14 bases apart. CDR3 length: 14 amino acids, cysteine to phenylalanine. The read is trimmed to its CDR3 DNA, 42 bases read in frame from base 1. Genomic DNA was isolated from the sorted cells so that the TCRbeta CDR3 region could be sequenced. TCRbeta CDR3 regions were sequenced using the immunoSEQ Assay. In its TCRdb copy, this immuneACCESS table keeps in-frame sequences only and misses some clones. Where compared with another copy, unresolved V genes explain less than half of these, and the others have no known cause. This sample has some 26,000 clones in its table, and 70% to 90% of those were observed once. The ten largest clonotypes hold about 25% of the sample.

The trial excluded patients who had a history of autoimmune disease or were on systemic immunosuppression. Peripheral blood for TCR sequencing was collected from all dose cohorts at baseline, on cycle 4 day 1, and on cycle 7 day 1. The samples were drawn from a first-in-human, open-label, multicenter phase I dose-escalation trial of ivuxolimab. Adults with locally advanced or metastatic head and neck squamous cell, hepatocellular, melanoma or renal cell carcinoma were enrolled in the trial. Before TCR sequencing, CD4+ T cells and CD8+ T cells from peripheral blood were sorted into separate populations.

This chain joins TRBV9 to TRBJ2-7, with the D gene possibly TRBD1 or TRBD2, each one fitting 5 bases. The source is an adult with an advanced solid tumor such as melanoma, head and neck, liver or kidney cancer. The input for sequencing was CD4+ or CD8+ T cells sorted from blood, taken in a trial of the OX40 agonist ivuxolimab. The sequenced DNA: TGTGCCAGCGCATCGACGGGACGCTCCTACGAGCAGTACTTC. Its product reads: CASASTGRSYEQYF.